This T cell receptor (beta chain) was sequenced during a study of T cell repertoires in cytomegalovirus infection. General observations from the study: HLA-C-restricted TCR beta clonotypes specific for CMV led the ex vivo response.

Germline V gives CDR1 SGHTA, CDR2 FQGNSA. Deletions cut 2 bases from V and 8 bases from J, with 4 bases between. The CDR3 runs to 12 residues. A remark on this clonotype: The antigen is unknown.

Using its own MiXCR run on the reads, TCRdb lists one record per CDR3 protein. Among a few hundred thousand distinct CDR3 sequences listed, roughly 13% were seen once. The genes are TRBV7-2 and TRBJ1-6; no clear D. The sequenced sample was PBMCs. The clonotype was recovered from a human donor in good health (CMV status not recorded). Some clones in this sample may be carry-over from other donors' samples. CDR3 nucleotides: TGTGCCAGCAGCTTAAACGATTCACCCCTCCACTTT. The encoded protein is CASSLNDSPLHF.